The T cell receptor beta chain under discussion was sequenced for a study of beta chain features in type 1 diabetes. Study-level findings and limits: Sampled from patients, naive, central memory and Treg TCRB repertoires appeared more similar than those sampled from healthy donors. Shorter templates might be favored by PCR, equally in patients and controls.

The CDR3 runs 13 residues. Trimming cost V 3 bases and J 1 base, with 5 bases left between them. CDR1 and CDR2 (germline): SGHTA, FQGNSA. The table lists this clone with a few counts. Its matching antigen is unknown. Every isolated RNA sample was fully reverse transcribed, so sequencing captured expressed TCRB transcripts. The assay was immunoSEQ multiplex PCR, and TCRdb's table has in-frame clones only and misses some. The table includes 450,000 to 550,000 clones, over 25% detected once. Sequencing used naive CD4+ T cells from blood. The receptor's source is a man between 18 and 29 years old in good health. This chain joins TRBV7-2 and TRBJ2-3; D uncertain. Here the CDR3 DNA reads TGTGCCAGCAGCTTCGTGGGCACAGATACGCAGTATTTT. This codes for CASSFVGTDTQYF.